This T cell receptor (beta chain) was identified during a study of blood T cell repertoires in COVID-19 (dated by TCRdb to the early 2020s). At the level of the whole study: Collaborator samples came from the United States, Italy and Spain and covered acute and convalescent phases of COVID-19. The sample metadata nearly always contained a de-identified subject ID, COVID-19 status, age in years and sex. HLA class I and class II types, where available, came from metadata supplied by the sample provider rather than from assay-based typing. The dataset comprised deeply sampled blood TCRbeta repertoires from subjects exposed to, actively infected with, or recovered from COVID-19. A freely available public database, intended as a resource for researchers studying the immune response to SARS-CoV-2, is where the repertoires were released. Samples came from the ongoing ImmuneRACE study (first 160 participants) plus 1,254 subjects from 6 global collaborators. The material from the prospective study consisted of cDNA or gDNA derived from T cells, B-cell-depleted T cells, or PBMCs.

TCRbeta CDR3 regions were amplified from genomic DNA by means of the immunoSEQ Assay, a bias-controlled multiplex PCR. The authors' pipeline ran thus. Nucleated cell counts per sample were estimated from amplification of reference gene primers within the assay. Sequence reads were collapsed and filtered to measure the absolute abundance of every unique TCRbeta CDR3 rearrangement. Productive Simpson clonality was computed per sample as the square root of Simpson's diversity index over productive rearrangements. This is the immuneACCESS table as TCRdb keeps it, with only in-frame sequences that have V and J called. A part of the clones is gone; compared with another copy, unresolved V genes explain less than half, and the rest is unexplained. From that table come the V and J calls and clone size; the DNA was used to work out D and trimming. The sample table records some 27,000 clones; about nine tenths of these occur just once. The ten largest clones represent approximately 15% of the sample.

Collaborating institutions collected whole blood in K2EDTA tubes following their own protocols. Collaborator samples were shipped for TCRbeta analysis as frozen whole blood, isolated PBMCs, or DNA extracted from either sample type. The investigation overall reported the following: How much clinical and demographic metadata was included differed by source and by participant, and the metadata was provided uncurated.

Points on this clone: This clone's antigen is unknown. Base qualities are not provided; no much larger clone lies one nucleotide away.

V loses 3 bases at its end and J loses 6 bases; junction bases beyond the gene matches: 3. The CDR3 measures 15 amino acids from cysteine to phenylalanine. CDR3 DNA only is kept here, 45 bases in frame from base 1. The germline V gene provides CDR1 SGHTA and CDR2 FQGNSA. The sequence links TRBV7-2 to TRBJ2-2, with 11 bases in between that match TRBD2. The sequencing sample was made of peripheral blood. This TCR derives from a human donor in a cohort sampled during active COVID-19. The donor label of this sample is uncertain. The CDR3 protein: CASSFSGGASGELFF. The bases read TGTGCCAGCAGCTTTAGCGGGGGGGCTTCCGGGGAGCTGTTTTTT.